Described below is a single T cell receptor beta chain sequence and its context. Libraries were prepared by immunoSEQ multiplex PCR; TCRdb keeps only in-frame clonotypes and omits some of them. The sample yields about 40,000 clones, approximately 84% seen once. The sample originates from a study of STAT5B mutations in CD4+ large granular lymphocyte leukemia. Controls came from buffy coats of healthy blood donors. Unmatched junction bases numbered 8, after V lost 0 bases and J lost 2 bases. Germline assignment: CDR1 GTSNPN and CDR2 SVGIG (reference sequence). The CDR3 contains 17 residues. Sequenced: CD4+ T cells from blood buffy coats. This rearrangement joins TRBV30 to TRBJ2-3; TRBD2 aligns across 10 bases. The clonotype originates from a human donor in good health. The CDR3 bases are TGTGCCTGGAGTGTACTGCGGACTAGCGGAACCACAGATACGCAGTATTTT. It codes for CAWSVLRTSGTTDTQYF.